This T cell receptor (beta chain) was sequenced during a study of T-cell memory formation after mild COVID-19. Overall study: In these data, TCR clusters were largely donor specific.

TCRdb used MiXCR to reprocess the 5' RACE reads, holding one entry per CDR3 protein. The table records 400,000 to 450,000 distinct CDR3 sequences, approximately 19% of them present only once. This TCR derives from a man aged 18 to 29 who had mild COVID-19 (a few samples of this study predate the infection). Cell type and time point are not known. Sample: PBMCs or a T cell subset sorted from them (not recorded which).

CDR3 sequence (DNA): TGCGCCAGCAGCCAAGTCCGGCAAGAGACCCAGTACTTC. Translation: CASSQVRQETQYF. This rearrangement joins TRBV4-3 to TRBJ2-5; D not resolved. CDR1 and CDR2 (germline): LGHNA, YSLEER. Trimming shortened V by 1 base and J by 2 bases, and 5 bases separated the two germline ends. The CDR3 length is 13 residues.